Listed below are T cell receptor beta chains from one sample, sequenced in a study of blood T cell repertoires in COVID-19. Using immunoSEQ multiplex PCR, the repertoire was profiled, and TCRdb retains in-frame clones only, with some absent. This sample has approximately 500,000 clones, with roughly 89% found just once. The sequenced sample consisted of peripheral blood. The receptors were gathered from a woman in her fifties or sixties with COVID-19, enrolled during active disease. Both conserved end residues are trimmed from each CDR3.

j_call: TRBJ2-1; v_call: TRBV7-3; cdr3_length: 15; cdr3_aa: ASSLGIPGQGGNEQF
j_call: TRBJ2-3; v_call: TRBV27; cdr3_length: 12; cdr3_aa: ATTPSGKIDTQY
j_call: TRBJ2-7; v_call: TRBV13; cdr3_length: 14; cdr3_aa: ASSLGPGTGGSEQY
j_call: TRBJ2-7; v_call: TRBV30; cdr3_length: 13; cdr3_aa: AWRGRDRGYYEQY
j_call: TRBJ1-5; v_call: TRBV6-5; cdr3_length: 14; cdr3_aa: ASSYGRPYSNQPQH
j_call: TRBJ2-3; v_call: TRBV2; cdr3_length: 12; cdr3_aa: ASNGLAPTDTQY
j_call: TRBJ2-3; v_call: TRBV5-1; cdr3_length: 11; cdr3_aa: ASGTVDTDTQY
j_call: TRBJ2-1; v_call: TRBV6-5; cdr3_length: 12; cdr3_aa: ASTSGGSYNEQF
j_call: TRBJ1-1; v_call: TRBV18; cdr3_length: 14; cdr3_aa: ASSPRSQGSGTEAF
j_call: TRBJ2-5; v_call: TRBV4-2; cdr3_length: 13; cdr3_aa: ASSQLTGGQETQY
j_call: TRBJ2-2; v_call: TRBV28; cdr3_length: 12; cdr3_aa: ASIPGGNTGELF
j_call: TRBJ1-1; v_call: TRBV3-1/TRBV3-2; cdr3_length: 13; cdr3_aa: ASSPPLGGATEAF
j_call: TRBJ2-5; v_call: TRBV19; cdr3_length: 12; cdr3_aa: ASSTGAVWETQY
j_call: TRBJ2-2; v_call: TRBV11-3; cdr3_length: 11; cdr3_aa: ASSLGGPGELF
j_call: TRBJ2-3; v_call: TRBV18; cdr3_length: 11; cdr3_aa: ATKGALEGTQY
j_call: TRBJ1-2; v_call: TRBV18; cdr3_length: 10; cdr3_aa: ASSPRQYGYT
j_call: TRBJ2-5; v_call: TRBV5-1; cdr3_length: 14; cdr3_aa: ASSSGGASGEETQY
j_call: TRBJ2-7; v_call: TRBV3-1/TRBV3-2; cdr3_length: 13; cdr3_aa: ASSQDPSGGRVQY
j_call: TRBJ2-7; v_call: TRBV7-2; cdr3_length: 11; cdr3_aa: ASSSDRSYEQY
j_call: TRBJ1-1; v_call: TRBV12-3/TRBV12-4; cdr3_length: 10; cdr3_aa: ASSRRQGEAF
j_call: TRBJ2-3; v_call: TRBV9; cdr3_length: 16; cdr3_aa: ASSRRTSGGASTDTQY
j_call: TRBJ2-3; v_call: TRBV5-8; cdr3_length: 13; cdr3_aa: ASSSGQLGTDTQY
j_call: TRBJ2-1; v_call: TRBV7-2; cdr3_length: 14; cdr3_aa: ASSLRSGTGRNEQF
j_call: TRBJ1-1; v_call: TRBV9; cdr3_length: 14; cdr3_aa: ASSVDGGGQGTEAF
j_call: TRBJ2-7; v_call: TRBV3-1/TRBV3-2; cdr3_length: 14; cdr3_aa: ASSPSSSGGAYEQY
j_call: TRBJ1-1; v_call: TRBV7-9; cdr3_length: 13; cdr3_aa: ASSFNDRVNTEAF
j_call: TRBJ1-5; v_call: TRBV19; cdr3_length: 15; cdr3_aa: ASSKEREMNSNQPQH
j_call: TRBJ2-2; v_call: TRBV30; cdr3_length: 12; cdr3_aa: AWSPGTGPGELF
j_call: TRBJ1-6; v_call: TRBV6-5; cdr3_length: 13; cdr3_aa: ASLGTGFWDSPLH
j_call: TRBJ2-7; v_call: TRBV9; cdr3_length: 11; cdr3_aa: ASSGQGAGEQY
j_call: TRBJ1-1; v_call: TRBV9; cdr3_length: 12; cdr3_aa: ASSATGGRTEAF
j_call: TRBJ2-6; v_call: TRBV19; cdr3_length: 15; cdr3_aa: ASSIAAGGPGANVLT
j_call: TRBJ1-2; v_call: TRBV28; cdr3_length: 11; cdr3_aa: ASRKGGLYGYT
j_call: TRBJ1-2; v_call: TRBV5-6; cdr3_length: 12; cdr3_aa: ASSWDRSNYGYT
j_call: TRBJ1-2; v_call: TRBV5-1; cdr3_length: 14; cdr3_aa: ASTLDNTGHPGSYT
j_call: TRBJ1-4; v_call: TRBV11-2; cdr3_length: 16; cdr3_aa: ASSEGRGHRTTNEKLF
j_call: TRBJ1-2; v_call: TRBV9; cdr3_length: 13; cdr3_aa: ASSVGTGSNYGYT
j_call: TRBJ1-2; v_call: TRBV28; cdr3_length: 12; cdr3_aa: ASMSGGTNYGYT
j_call: TRBJ1-1; v_call: TRBV7-3; cdr3_length: 10; cdr3_aa: ASRGQNTEAF
j_call: TRBJ2-1; v_call: TRBV5-8; cdr3_length: 15; cdr3_aa: ASSGSPGGGSYNEQF
j_call: TRBJ2-1; v_call: TRBV20-1; cdr3_length: 12; cdr3_aa: SASKTGGGDEQF
j_call: TRBJ2-7; v_call: TRBV7-2; cdr3_length: 12; cdr3_aa: ASSPGQGPFEQY
j_call: TRBJ1-5; v_call: TRBV30; cdr3_length: 14; cdr3_aa: AWSLSRTGGNQPQH
j_call: TRBJ1-4; v_call: TRBV13; cdr3_length: 11; cdr3_aa: ASSPGTGGELF
j_call: TRBJ2-3; v_call: TRBV7-6; cdr3_length: 18; cdr3_aa: ASSRIIGDRGGSSTDTQY
j_call: TRBJ2-4; v_call: TRBV19; cdr3_length: 15; cdr3_aa: ASSIVFRRTGKNIQY
j_call: TRBJ2-3; v_call: TRBV7-9; cdr3_length: 10; cdr3_aa: ASSLGAGPTP
j_call: TRBJ1-5; v_call: TRBV2; cdr3_length: 17; cdr3_aa: ASSEGTLHRGPGRQPQH
j_call: TRBJ2-1; v_call: TRBV4-2; cdr3_length: 17; cdr3_aa: ASSQELPGLAGVNNEQF
j_call: TRBJ2-1; v_call: TRBV5-1; cdr3_length: 13; cdr3_aa: ASSPGTTSYNEQF
j_call: TRBJ1-6; v_call: TRBV6-4; cdr3_length: 12; cdr3_aa: ASSEGTVNSPLH
j_call: TRBJ1-1; v_call: TRBV11-2; cdr3_length: 13; cdr3_aa: ASSLVGQGSTEAF
j_call: TRBJ2-3; v_call: TRBV28; cdr3_length: 12; cdr3_aa: ASSTGSWADTQY